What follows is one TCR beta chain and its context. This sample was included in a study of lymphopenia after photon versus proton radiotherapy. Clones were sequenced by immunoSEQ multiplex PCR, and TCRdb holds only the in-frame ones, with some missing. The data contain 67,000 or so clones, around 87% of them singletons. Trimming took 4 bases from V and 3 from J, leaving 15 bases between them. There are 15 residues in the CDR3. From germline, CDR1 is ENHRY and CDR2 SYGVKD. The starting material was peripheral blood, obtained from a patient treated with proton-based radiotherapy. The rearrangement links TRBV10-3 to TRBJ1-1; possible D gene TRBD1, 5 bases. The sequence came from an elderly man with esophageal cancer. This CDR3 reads CAISGGQGLDTEAFF. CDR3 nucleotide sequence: TGTGCCATCAGTGGGGGCCAGGGATTGGACACTGAAGCTTTCTTT.